The present TCR beta chain was sequenced within a study of blood T cell repertoires in COVID-19. Germline V gene data show CDR1 as LNHDA and CDR2 as SQIVND (reference sequence). The germline V and J ends were trimmed by 5 bases and 4 bases, with 12 bases remaining between them. CDR3 length: 14 residues. TCRdb's table, derived via immunoSEQ multiplex PCR, lists solely in-frame clones and lacks some. The top ten hold 9.5% to 15% of the sample, which has about 220,000 clones, approximately 80% seen once. This TCR was sampled from a human donor in a cohort sampled during active COVID-19. V and J are TRBV19 and TRBJ1-5, with a tentative D call TRBD1 (6 bases). The sample taken for sequencing was peripheral blood. The CDR3 sequence is CASSRGGLNQPQHF. The CDR3 nucleotides are TGTGCCAGTAGTCGGGGGGGGCTGAATCAGCCCCAGCATTTT.